These T cell receptor beta chains were read from a single sample in a study of T cell responses to AZD1222 COVID-19 vaccine. Libraries were prepared by immunoSEQ multiplex PCR; TCRdb keeps only in-frame clonotypes and omits some of them. The data show 150,000 to 200,000 clones, approximately 90% seen once. Sequences were derived from peripheral blood, sampled 28 days after the second dose of the MenACWY control vaccine. The origin of the receptors is an adult who received the MenACWY meningococcal vaccine as a control. Both conserved end residues are part of each CDR3. Each record gives: clone size, J gene, V gene, D gene, CDR3 DNA, CDR3 protein. A D gene is named only where the DNA matches it firmly. Size is omitted from some rows. Given values are once, few, many or a class for expanded clones.

.	TRBJ2-7	TRBV5-1	.	TGCGCCAGCAGCGACCCCTCGCGGAGCCACTACGAGCAGTACTTC	CASSDPSRSHYEQYF
once	TRBJ2-3	TRBV5-1	.	TGCGCCAGCAGCTTGGGGCAGGGCGCAGATACGCAGTATTTT	CASSLGQGADTQYF
.	TRBJ1-5	TRBV20-1	.	TGCAGTGTGGGGAATCAGCCCCAGCATTTT	CSVGNQPQHF
.	TRBJ2-7	TRBV24-1	TRBD1	TGTGCCACCAGCCCAAGGGGGCTCACCTACGAGCAGTACTTC	CATSPRGLTYEQYF
.	TRBJ2-6	TRBV7-2	TRBD1	TGTGCCAGCAGCGTATCCGGACAGGTAGTTGGGGCCAACGTCCTGACTTTC	CASSVSGQVVGANVLTF
.	TRBJ2-2	TRBV9	TRBD2	TGTGCCAGCAGCAGGACTAGCGGGAACACCGGGGAGCTGTTTTTT	CASSRTSGNTGELFF
.	TRBJ1-1	TRBV7-9	TRBD1	TGTGCCAGCAGCTCGGACAGGGGGCGCGAAGCTTTCTTT	CASSSDRGREAFF
.	TRBJ2-7	TRBV10-2	.	TGCGCCAGCAGTGACACCACAGGGAACGAGCAGTACTTC	CASSDTTGNEQYF
.	TRBJ2-7	TRBV28	TRBD2	TGTGCCAGCAGTTCCATAGTACAGCGGGAGGGTCTCCCCTACGAGCAGTACTTC	CASSSIVQREGLPYEQYF
.	TRBJ1-6	TRBV7-2	TRBD1	TGTGCCAGCAGCTTTACAGGGGGCGTTAATTCACCCCTCCACTTT	CASSFTGGVNSPLHF
.	TRBJ2-2	TRBV19	TRBD2	TGTGCCAGTAGTAGGGCTAGCGGGACGAACACCGGGGAGCTGTTTTTT	CASSRASGTNTGELFF
.	TRBJ1-2	TRBV19	.	TGTGCCAGTAAGTTCTTTCCTGGACAGAATGGCTACACCTTC	CASKFFPGQNGYTF
.	TRBJ2-5	TRBV10-3	.	TGTGCCATCAGGGAAGGGGCGGGGGAGACCCAGTACTTC	CAIREGAGETQYF
.	TRBJ1-2	TRBV19	.	TGTGCCAGTAGTTTTCGGGGGAACTATGGCTACACCTTC	CASSFRGNYGYTF
once	TRBJ1-1	TRBV6-5	.	TGTGCCAGCAATGGGGGTAGGAACACTGAAGCTTTCTTT	CASNGGRNTEAFF
.	TRBJ1-1	TRBV2	.	TGTGCCAGCAAGGCAGGGTGGGCGTCGGGAGCTTTCTTT	CASKAGWASGAFF
.	TRBJ2-7	TRBV28	.	TGTGCCAGCGGATCTCCGGGCCAAGGACGGGGCGAGCAGTACTTC	CASGSPGQGRGEQYF
.	TRBJ2-7	TRBV18	.	TGTGCCAGCTCCCCCAACCAGCAGATAAACGAGCAGTACTTC	CASSPNQQINEQYF
.	TRBJ1-2	TRBV5-6	.	TGTGCCAGCAGCATGTTCGGCCATGGCTACACCTTC	CASSMFGHGYTF
.	TRBJ2-7	TRBV5-1	.	TGCGCCAGCAGTTGGGTCCTAGGGAACGAGCAGTACTTC	CASSWVLGNEQYF
few	TRBJ1-2	TRBV28	.	TGTGCCAGCAGTTTATGGGGGGGCTGGAACTATGGCTACACCTTC	CASSLWGGWNYGYTF
.	TRBJ1-5	TRBV27	.	TGTGCCAGCAGGACCTTAGGTGAGGGTGAAGGTCAGCCCCAGCATTTT	CASRTLGEGEGQPQHF
.	TRBJ1-2	TRBV28	.	TGTGCCAGCAGCTCACTTCGGGATGGCTACACCTTC	CASSSLRDGYTF
.	TRBJ2-2	TRBV5-1	.	TGCGCCAGCAAGGAGGGTGTGAACACCGGGGAGCTGTTTTTT	CASKEGVNTGELFF
.	TRBJ2-7	TRBV7-9	.	TGTGCCAGCAGCCGTCGTTGGGACTCATCCTACGAGCAGTACTTC	CASSRRWDSSYEQYF
once	TRBJ2-7	TRBV19	.	TGTGCCAGTAGTACCCCGAGAGGGGGTACCTACGAGCAGTACTTC	CASSTPRGGTYEQYF
.	TRBJ1-2	TRBV5-4	.	TGTGCCAGCAGCTTGGGACAGGTCAAATTGCATGGCTACACCTTC	CASSLGQVKLHGYTF
.	TRBJ1-5	TRBV2	.	TGTGCCACCCAATTGGGACTTAGCAATCAGCCCCAGCATTTT	CATQLGLSNQPQHF
.	TRBJ1-2	TRBV29-1	.	TGCAGCGTTGAAATTGTGGGACGGGACTATGGCTACACCTTC	CSVEIVGRDYGYTF
.	TRBJ1-4	TRBV28	TRBD1	TGTGCCAGCAGTGCACAGGGGGTTCAGGAAAAACTGTTTTTT	CASSAQGVQEKLFF
.	TRBJ2-1	TRBV6-1	.	TGTGCCAGCAGTGAAGCGCCCCTTGGAGCGATGCGAGTCTTCTTC	CASSEAPLGAMRVFF
.	TRBJ1-2	TRBV6-5	TRBD1	TGTGCCAGCAGTTTTGACAGGGAGGGAGGCTACACCTTC	CASSFDREGGYTF
.	TRBJ1-3	TRBV15	.	TGTGCCACCAGCCCCAGGGGAGGCGGAAACACCATATATTTT	CATSPRGGGNTIYF
.	TRBJ1-2	TRBV6-5	TRBD1	TGTGCCAGCAGTTACGGGGGACAGGGGCGTTATGGCTACACCTTC	CASSYGGQGRYGYTF
once	TRBJ2-7	TRBV24-1	.	TGTGCCACCAGTGGGGACTCCGAGCAGTACTTC	CATSGDSEQYF
few	TRBJ2-7	TRBV4-3	.	TGCGCCAGCAGCCAAGAGAGGGGCAGGCCGAGCTCCTACGAGCAGTACTTC	CASSQERGRPSSYEQYF
.	TRBJ2-7	TRBV19	TRBD1	TGTGCCAGTGGGACAGACAGTTACGAGCAGTACTTC	CASGTDSYEQYF
.	TRBJ1-1	TRBV2	.	TGTGCCAGCACTGAAGCTTTCTTT	CASTEAFF
once	TRBJ1-1	TRBV20-1	.	TGCAGTGGGGGGGCAACTGAAGCTTTCTTT	CSGGATEAFF
once	TRBJ1-6	TRBV7-9	.	TGTGCCAGCAGCCCGGACCTCTCCTATAATTCACCCCTCCACTTT	CASSPDLSYNSPLHF
.	TRBJ1-1	TRBV7-2	.	TGTGCCAGCAGCTTAGACCGGAGAGTAGAAGCTTTCTTT	CASSLDRRVEAFF
.	TRBJ1-1	TRBV5-4	TRBD1	TGTGCCAGCAGGCCGGGACAGGGAAACACTGAAGCTTTCTTT	CASRPGQGNTEAFF
.	TRBJ1-2	TRBV12-3/TRBV12-4	.	TGTGCCAGCAGTTTATCGGGGTTCTATGGCTACACCTTC	CASSLSGFYGYTF
.	TRBJ1-3	TRBV28	.	TGTGCCAGCAGGGTAGGACATGCTGGAAACACCATATATTTT	CASRVGHAGNTIYF
.	TRBJ2-4	TRBV28	TRBD2	TGTGCCAGCAGTTTGATAGCGGGTACGGCTAACATTCAGTACTTC	CASSLIAGTANIQYF
.	TRBJ1-2	TRBV28	.	TGTGCCAGCAGTATCCCTTCAGAAACCCTTTATGGCTACACCTTC	CASSIPSETLYGYTF
.	TRBJ1-6	TRBV27	TRBD1	TGTGCCAGCAGTTTATTAGGGACAGGGTTTTCACCCCTCCACTTT	CASSLLGTGFSPLHF
once	TRBJ1-2	TRBV7-8	.	TGTGCCAGCAGCTTATTGTTAGCGGATGGCTACACCTTC	CASSLLLADGYTF
.	TRBJ2-2	TRBV7-3	TRBD2	TGTGCCAGCAGCTTATTAGCGGGAGGGCCCCCCGGGGAGCTGTTTTTT	CASSLLAGGPPGELFF
.	TRBJ1-1	TRBV30	.	TGTGCCTGGAATGCGAACACTGAAGCTTTCTTT	CAWNANTEAFF
.	TRBJ1-1	TRBV11-2	TRBD1	TGTGCCAGCAGCTCCGGGACAGCGAACACTGAAGCTTTCTTT	CASSSGTANTEAFF
once	TRBJ2-5	TRBV11-2	.	TGTGCCAGCAGCGGACGGACAGTTTCTCAAGAGACCCAGTACTTC	CASSGRTVSQETQYF